This is a list of T cell receptor beta chains from one sample in a study of shared clonotypes between healthy human individuals. Generated by immunoSEQ multiplex PCR, the TCRdb table keeps only in-frame clones and is missing some. The data show about 2.4 million clones, with approximately 90% seen just once and under 0.15% held by the top ten. Material: naive CD4+ T cells sorted from blood. The source of these receptors is a man younger than 35 in good health. Both conserved end residues are part of each CDR3. The D gene is left open where the match is weak. Not every row has a clone size; where given, it reads once, few, many or a size class.

J: TRBJ1-3
D: TRBD1
V: TRBV30
size: -
DNA: TGTGCCTGGAGTGGGACAGGGGGTGGAAACACCATATATTTT
CDR3: CAWSGTGGGNTIYF

J: TRBJ2-3
D: -
V: TRBV7-9
size: -
DNA: TGTGCCAGCAGCTTGGACAGCACAGGTACGCAGTATTTT
CDR3: CASSLDSTGTQYF

J: TRBJ2-2
D: -
V: TRBV10-3
size: -
DNA: TGTGCCATCACAAACGGGATGAACACCGGGGAGCTGTTTTTT
CDR3: CAITNGMNTGELFF

J: TRBJ2-1
D: -
V: TRBV11-1
size: -
DNA: TGTGCCAGCAGCTTAGTGTTGTACAATGAGCAGTTCTTC
CDR3: CASSLVLYNEQFF

J: TRBJ2-7
D: TRBD1
V: TRBV27
size: once
DNA: TGTGCCAGCAGCCTCACAAGACAGGGGGATCTCTACGAGCAGTACTTC
CDR3: CASSLTRQGDLYEQYF

J: TRBJ2-7
D: -
V: TRBV5-8
size: -
DNA: TGTGCCAGCACCCAGGGACCCCTAAGCGCGTACGAGCAGTACTTC
CDR3: CASTQGPLSAYEQYF

J: TRBJ2-2
D: -
V: TRBV11-2
size: -
DNA: TGTGCCAGCAGCTTAGCCGGAAACGGGGAGCTGTTTTTT
CDR3: CASSLAGNGELFF

J: TRBJ2-7
D: -
V: TRBV6-1
size: -
DNA: TGTGCCAGCAGTGAAGCGGGAGCAGTAGGAGAGCAGTACTTC
CDR3: CASSEAGAVGEQYF

J: TRBJ1-5
D: -
V: TRBV6-6
size: -
DNA: TGTGCCAGCACCTTCGCGGACAATCAGCCCCAGCATTTT
CDR3: CASTFADNQPQHF

J: TRBJ1-2
D: TRBD1
V: TRBV9
size: -
DNA: TGTGCCAGCAGCCTTACAGGGGGCGATAACTATGGCTACACCTTC
CDR3: CASSLTGGDNYGYTF

J: TRBJ1-6
D: TRBD1
V: TRBV2
size: -
DNA: TGTGCCAGCAGTGGGACAGGCGCTAATTCACCCCTCCACTTT
CDR3: CASSGTGANSPLHF

J: TRBJ2-6
D: -
V: TRBV2
size: -
DNA: TGTGCCAGCAGTGACGAGGATTTGGACGCCAACGTCCTGACTTTC
CDR3: CASSDEDLDANVLTF

J: TRBJ2-3
D: TRBD2
V: TRBV28
size: -
DNA: TGTGCCAGCAGTCAAGACCTAGCGGGGGGAGATACGCAGTATTTT
CDR3: CASSQDLAGGDTQYF

J: TRBJ1-1
D: -
V: TRBV20-1
size: few
DNA: TGCAGTGCCCTTTCGCTCGCTGAAGCTTTCTTT
CDR3: CSALSLAEAFF

J: TRBJ2-7
D: -
V: TRBV19
size: -
DNA: TGTGCCAGTAGTATACCCGGGGAGGCGGCATACGAGCAGTACTTC
CDR3: CASSIPGEAAYEQYF

J: TRBJ2-2
D: -
V: TRBV5-4
size: once
DNA: TGTGCCAGCAGCCTCACCGGGGGAGGCACCGGGGAGCTGTTTTTT
CDR3: CASSLTGGGTGELFF

J: TRBJ2-7
D: -
V: TRBV6-1
size: -
DNA: TGTGCCAGCAGTGAAGTTGGCAGGGGGGGGCTCGAGCAGTACTTC
CDR3: CASSEVGRGGLEQYF

J: TRBJ2-7
D: -
V: TRBV28
size: -
DNA: TGTGCCAGCAGTTTACCTCGGACCTATTACGAGCAGTACTTC
CDR3: CASSLPRTYYEQYF

J: TRBJ2-3
D: -
V: TRBV1
size: -
DNA: TGCACCAGCGGAACTAGCGGGAGTCCCACAGATACGCAGTATTTT
CDR3: CTSGTSGSPTDTQYF

J: TRBJ1-3
D: -
V: TRBV6-1
size: -
DNA: TGTGCCAGCAGTGAAGGGGGCTCTGGAAACACCATATATTTT
CDR3: CASSEGGSGNTIYF

J: TRBJ2-7
D: -
V: TRBV7-2
size: -
DNA: TGTGCCAGCAGCTTAGTCGCGGTGAGCTCCTACGAGCAGTACTTC
CDR3: CASSLVAVSSYEQYF

J: TRBJ1-4
D: TRBD1
V: TRBV10-3
size: -
DNA: TGTGCCATCAGGGAGGGACAGGGGAATGAAAAACTGTTTTTT
CDR3: CAIREGQGNEKLFF

J: TRBJ1-1
D: -
V: TRBV6-1
size: -
DNA: TGTGCCAGCAGTGAAGCTGGGGCCATGAACACTGAAGCTTTCTTT
CDR3: CASSEAGAMNTEAFF

J: TRBJ1-5
D: TRBD1
V: TRBV28
size: -
DNA: TGTGCCAGCAGCCAGAAAATACTTAAGACAGGGGGCGCGGGGAGGGCCCAGCATTTT
CDR3: CASSQKILKTGGAGRAQHF

J: TRBJ1-1
D: -
V: TRBV7-8
size: -
DNA: TGTGCCAGCAGCTTAACATGGAGGGTCACTGAAGCTTTCTTT
CDR3: CASSLTWRVTEAFF

J: TRBJ2-7
D: -
V: TRBV11-2
size: -
DNA: TGTGCCAGCAGCTTAGAGCTGGATTCCTACGAGCAGTACTTC
CDR3: CASSLELDSYEQYF

J: TRBJ2-2
D: TRBD2
V: TRBV4-3
size: -
DNA: TGCGCCAGCAGCCCACGGGGGGGAGGCACCGGGGAGCTGTTTTTT
CDR3: CASSPRGGGTGELFF

J: TRBJ1-5
D: -
V: TRBV30
size: few
DNA: TGTGCCTGGAGCAACCCAGGCGGTCAGCCCCAGCATTTT
CDR3: CAWSNPGGQPQHF

J: TRBJ1-4
D: -
V: TRBV28
size: -
DNA: TGTGCCAGCAGTTCTCGGACGGTTAATGAAAAACTGTTTTTT
CDR3: CASSSRTVNEKLFF

J: TRBJ2-7
D: TRBD2
V: TRBV19
size: -
DNA: TGTGCCAGTAGTGGACTAGCGGGAGGGTTCGACGAGCAGTACTTC
CDR3: CASSGLAGGFDEQYF

J: TRBJ1-1
D: -
V: TRBV7-9
size: -
DNA: TGTGCCAGCAGCTTAGACGGTTTGAACACTGAAGCTTTCTTT
CDR3: CASSLDGLNTEAFF

J: TRBJ2-5
D: TRBD2
V: TRBV7-2
size: -
DNA: TGTGCCAGCAGCCGGGGACTAGCGGGCCTCCAAGAGACCCAGTACTTC
CDR3: CASSRGLAGLQETQYF

J: TRBJ2-7
D: TRBD1
V: TRBV5-4
size: -
DNA: TGTGCCAGCAGCTTGGGCGGACAGGTGGCATTACGCGAGCAGTACTTC
CDR3: CASSLGGQVALREQYF

J: TRBJ2-7
D: TRBD1
V: TRBV7-2
size: -
DNA: TGTGCCAGCAGCCACGACAGGGGCGTCTACGAGCAGTACTTC
CDR3: CASSHDRGVYEQYF

J: TRBJ1-1
D: TRBD1
V: TRBV18
size: -
DNA: TGTGCCAGCTCACCTCCGGACAGGAAAGCTTTCTTT
CDR3: CASSPPDRKAFF

J: TRBJ1-6
D: -
V: TRBV6-5
size: -
DNA: TGTGCCAGCAGTCGGGGGAGTCGGGATTCACCCCTCCACTTT
CDR3: CASSRGSRDSPLHF

J: TRBJ2-7
D: -
V: TRBV5-1
size: -
DNA: TGCGCCAGCAGCTTGGTTGGGGGCTACGAGCAGTACTTC
CDR3: CASSLVGGYEQYF